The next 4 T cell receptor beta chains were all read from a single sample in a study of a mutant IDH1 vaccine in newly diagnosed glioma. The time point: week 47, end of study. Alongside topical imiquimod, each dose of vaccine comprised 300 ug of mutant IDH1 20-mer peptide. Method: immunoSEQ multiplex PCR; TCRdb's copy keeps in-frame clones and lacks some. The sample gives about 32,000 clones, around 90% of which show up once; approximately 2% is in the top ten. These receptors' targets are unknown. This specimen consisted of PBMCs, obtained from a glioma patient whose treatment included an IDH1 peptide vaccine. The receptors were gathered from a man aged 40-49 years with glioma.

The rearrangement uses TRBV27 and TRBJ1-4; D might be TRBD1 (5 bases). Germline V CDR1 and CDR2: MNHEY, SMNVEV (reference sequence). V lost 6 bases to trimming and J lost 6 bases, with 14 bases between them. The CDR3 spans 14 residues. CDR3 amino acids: CASRPRGEDEKLFF. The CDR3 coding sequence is TGTGCCAGCAGACCCCGGGGGGAGGATGAAAAACTGTTTTTT.

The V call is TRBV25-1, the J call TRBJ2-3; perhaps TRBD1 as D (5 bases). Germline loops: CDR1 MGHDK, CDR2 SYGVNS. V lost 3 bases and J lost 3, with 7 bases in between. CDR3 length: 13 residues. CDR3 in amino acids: CASSDQGTDTQYF. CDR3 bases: TGTGCCAGCAGTGACCAGGGTACAGATACGCAGTATTTT.

DNA for the CDR3: TGCGCCAGCAGAAGGGACGGAGAGGGAAACACCATATATTTT. This codes for CASRRDGEGNTIYF. The rearrangement links TRBV5-1 to TRBJ1-3; weak D call: TRBD1 (5 bases). V lost 5 bases, J lost 4 bases, and 13 bases lay in between. The CDR3 is made up of 14 amino acids. Germline loops: CDR1 SGHRS, CDR2 YFSETQ.

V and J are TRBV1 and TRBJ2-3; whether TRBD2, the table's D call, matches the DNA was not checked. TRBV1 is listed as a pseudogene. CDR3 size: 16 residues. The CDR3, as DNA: TGCACCAGCAGCCAAGAGGGGGACTACGCGACAGATACGCAGTATTTT. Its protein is CTSSQEGDYATDTQYF.